Below, one TCR beta chain is given with its context. Its antigen is currently not known. Per-base qualities were not stored, and no clone one base away is much larger. This sample stems from a study of blood T cell repertoires in COVID-19 (dated by TCRdb to the early 2020s). About the investigation overall: The collaborator samples originated in the United States, Italy and Spain and spanned the acute and convalescent phases of COVID-19. HLA class I and class II types, where available, came from metadata supplied by the sample provider rather than from assay-based typing. The repertoires were released in a freely available public database meant as a resource for research on the immune response to SARS-CoV-2. The dataset comprised deeply sampled blood TCRbeta repertoires from subjects exposed to, actively infected with, or recovered from COVID-19. The material from the prospective study consisted of cDNA or gDNA derived from T cells, B-cell-depleted T cells, or PBMCs. Samples were obtained from the ongoing ImmuneRACE study (first 160 participants) and from roughly 1,300 subjects provided by 6 global collaborators. The sample metadata nearly always contained a de-identified subject ID, COVID-19 status, age in years and sex. Here is what the overall study found, with its caveats: Clinical and demographic metadata were provided uncurated, with the amount varying by source and participant.

The immunoSEQ Assay, a bias-controlled multiplex PCR, was used to amplify TCRbeta CDR3 regions from genomic DNA. In the authors' own workflow: The number of nucleated cells in each sample was estimated by amplification of reference gene primers within the assay. Sequence reads were collapsed and filtered to measure the absolute abundance of every unique TCRbeta CDR3 rearrangement. For each sample, productive Simpson clonality was calculated as the square root of Simpson's diversity index over productive rearrangements. Entries here come from immuneACCESS through TCRdb and include only in-frame sequences with V and J called. Some clones fail to appear in such tables; in the studies checked, an unresolved V gene covers under half of the shortfall, and the cause of the remainder is unknown. Clone size and V and J calls were adopted from that table, with D and trimming inferred from the DNA. This sample is represented by 180,000 or so clones; 80% to 90% of them were singletons. The top ten clonotypes cover 12% of the sample.

One collaborating source in Seattle enrolled patients while the patients were actively infected and followed the patients over time throughout the course of disease. The collaborating institutions used their own protocols to collect whole blood in K2EDTA tubes. For TCRbeta analysis, collaborator samples were shipped as frozen whole blood, as isolated PBMCs, or as DNA extracted from either sample type. The sequencing sample was made of peripheral blood. The clonotype comes from an elderly woman with COVID-19, enrolled during active disease.

The DNA is as follows: TGTGCCAGCTCACTGTGGGACAGAGGCTACACCTTC. Translated, it reads CASSLWDRGYTF. Recombination connected TRBV18 to TRBJ1-2, and TRBD1 aligns with 7 junction nucleotides. V trim: 4 bases; J trim: 8 bases; unmatched bases: 4. The CDR3 measures 12 amino acids from cysteine to phenylalanine. Only the CDR3 part of the read is kept: 36 bases, read in frame from the first base. The germline V gene provides CDR1 KGHSH and CDR2 LQKENI.